This is a list of T cell receptor beta chains from one sample in a study of blood T cell repertoires in COVID-19. Sequenced by immunoSEQ multiplex PCR; TCRdb stores in-frame clones only, minus some. Among under 45,000 clones listed, about 90% were seen once. Sequencing input: peripheral blood. Receptors originate from a woman aged 40-49 years with acute or convalescent COVID-19. Both conserved end residues are part of each CDR3. The order of the fields is CDR3 DNA, CDR3 protein, clone size, CDR3 length, J gene, V gene, D gene. A D gene is named only where the DNA matches it firmly. The size of a clone is reported for some rows only, either as once, few or many, or as a class for expanded clones.

DNA: TGCGCCAGCACCTTAGCGGGGGACTCCTACGAGCAGTACTTC
CDR3: CASTLAGDSYEQYF
size: .
length: 14
J: TRBJ2-7
V: TRBV5-1
D: TRBD2

DNA: TGTGCCAGCAGCTCGGTGACAGGGGAGATGAACACTGAAGCTTTCTTT
CDR3: CASSSVTGEMNTEAFF
size: .
length: 16
J: TRBJ1-1
V: TRBV5-6
D: TRBD1

DNA: TGTGCCAGCAGCTCTGACCCCCAACAGGGAGTTAAAGAGCAGTACTTC
CDR3: CASSSDPQQGVKEQYF
size: few
length: 16
J: TRBJ2-7
V: TRBV7-8
D: .

DNA: TGTGCCAGCAGTTTCCCGAATCAGCCCCAGCATTTT
CDR3: CASSFPNQPQHF
size: .
length: 12
J: TRBJ1-5
V: TRBV27
D: .

DNA: TGTGCCAGCAGTTTTACACTAGCGGACAATGAGCAGTTCTTC
CDR3: CASSFTLADNEQFF
size: .
length: 14
J: TRBJ2-1
V: TRBV28
D: TRBD2

DNA: TGTGCCAGCAGTCCCCTTAGCCTCTCGACGGTGGACACTGAAGCTTTCTTT
CDR3: CASSPLSLSTVDTEAFF
size: few
length: 17
J: TRBJ1-1
V: TRBV7-2
D: .

DNA: TGTGCCAGCAGACAGCTGCGGAACACTGAAGCTTTCTTT
CDR3: CASRQLRNTEAFF
size: .
length: 13
J: TRBJ1-1
V: TRBV6-5
D: .

DNA: TGTGCCAGCAGTTTAGGTGAAGGGGGCACAGATACGCAGTATTTT
CDR3: CASSLGEGGTDTQYF
size: .
length: 15
J: TRBJ2-3
V: TRBV28
D: .

DNA: TGTGCCAGTAGTGCCTTTAGGACAGGGATAGCGGGCTACGAGCAGTACTTC
CDR3: CASSAFRTGIAGYEQYF
size: .
length: 17
J: TRBJ2-7
V: TRBV19
D: .

DNA: TGTGCCAGCAGGGGGAGCGGGGACTACGAGCAGTACTTC
CDR3: CASRGSGDYEQYF
size: .
length: 13
J: TRBJ2-7
V: TRBV28
D: TRBD2

DNA: TGCGCCAGCAGGACAGGGGCGGGAACTGAAGCTTTCTTT
CDR3: CASRTGAGTEAFF
size: .
length: 13
J: TRBJ1-1
V: TRBV5-1
D: TRBD1

DNA: TGTGCCAGCAGCGTATGGTACGGAGAGACCCAGTACTTC
CDR3: CASSVWYGETQYF
size: once
length: 13
J: TRBJ2-5
V: TRBV9
D: .

DNA: TGTGCCAGCAGTTACTCGGACAGAGCGCGTTACAATGAGCAGTTCTTC
CDR3: CASSYSDRARYNEQFF
size: .
length: 16
J: TRBJ2-1
V: TRBV6-6
D: .

DNA: TGCAGCGTCGCGGATCTACAGGGGAACTATGGCTACACCTTC
CDR3: CSVADLQGNYGYTF
size: once
length: 14
J: TRBJ1-2
V: TRBV29-1
D: TRBD1

DNA: TGTGCCAGCAGCCGAACCCCCGGGGACTACGAGCAGTACTTC
CDR3: CASSRTPGDYEQYF
size: few
length: 14
J: TRBJ2-7
V: TRBV11-3
D: .

DNA: TGTGCCAGCAGCTTAGCCCCGGACACCTACGAGCAGTACTTC
CDR3: CASSLAPDTYEQYF
size: .
length: 14
J: TRBJ2-7
V: TRBV7-2
D: .

DNA: TGTGCCAGCAGCCAAGGTGGACTCCTGAGGACCGGGGAGCTGTTTTTT
CDR3: CASSQGGLLRTGELFF
size: .
length: 16
J: TRBJ2-2
V: TRBV7-7
D: .

DNA: TGTGCCAGCAGCGTAGTAGCGGGGGGTCGCCAGGATACGCAGTATTTT
CDR3: CASSVVAGGRQDTQYF
size: .
length: 16
J: TRBJ2-3
V: TRBV9
D: TRBD2

DNA: TGTGCCAGCAGCAGGACAGGGGTCGCCGACTACGAGCAGTACTTC
CDR3: CASSRTGVADYEQYF
size: .
length: 15
J: TRBJ2-7
V: TRBV7-2
D: TRBD1